These 15 T cell receptor beta chains were sequenced from one sample in a study of T-cell memory formation after mild COVID-19. TCRdb reanalysed the 5' RACE reads using MiXCR and keeps one entry per CDR3 protein. In the table there are 360,000 or so distinct CDR3 sequences, 25% to 30% of which are singletons. Sequenced material: PBMCs or a T cell subset sorted from them (not recorded which). The origin of the receptors is an adult woman who had mild COVID-19 (a few samples of this study predate the infection). Cell type and time point are not known.

J is TRBJ1-1 and V is TRBV7-9, with D uncertain. The V end was cut by 5 bases, the J end by 7 bases, with 17 bases between. The germline CDR1 and CDR2 sequences are SEHNR and FQNEAQ (reference sequence). There are 14 residues in the CDR3. DNA of the CDR3: TGTGCCAGCAGCGCCATCGGCCCTAGGAGTGAAGCTTTCTTT. It translates to CASSAIGPRSEAFF.

This clonotype was picked up a small number of times. V gene TRBV9 combines with J gene TRBJ2-2, with 11 positions matching TRBD1. Looked up from germline, CDR1 is SGDLS and CDR2 is YYNGEE. With V trimmed by 0 bases and J by 6 bases, 7 bases remained unmatched. The CDR3 totals 17 residues. DNA of the CDR3: TGTGCCAGCAGCGTAGCTCGGACAGGGGGCCGCTCCGGGGAGCTGTTTTTT. Translation gives CASSVARTGGRSGELFF.

The V gene is TRBV10-2, the J gene TRBJ2-7, with D perhaps being TRBD1 or TRBD2 (7 bases each). The V end was cut by 8 bases, the J end by 2 bases, with 13 bases between. This CDR3 has 13 amino acids. Germline loops: CDR1 WSHSY, CDR2 SAAADI. The CDR3 DNA sequence: TGCGCCAGCGCAGCGGGACAGACCTACGAGCAGTACTTC. The encoded protein is CASAAGQTYEQYF.

This clonotype appeared a few times. The gene calls are TRBV18 and TRBJ2-5; D call uncertain. In germline, CDR1 is KGHSH, CDR2 LQKENI. Trimming removed 6 bases at V and 9 bases at J, with 17 bases between. CDR3 size: 13 residues. The CDR3 DNA is TGTGCCAGCTCCATAGGACGCGCCGAGGCCCAGTACTTC. Its translation is CASSIGRAEAQYF.

This clonotype turned up a few times. The rearrangement uses TRBV4-3 and TRBJ2-3; 11 bases line up with TRBD2. Looked up from germline, CDR1 is LGHNA and CDR2 is YSLEER. The CDR3 spans 17 residues. V lost 1 base, J lost 0 bases, and 3 bases stayed unmatched. The CDR3 DNA reads TGCGCCAGCAGCCAAGGGACTAGCGGGTACAGCACAGATACGCAGTATTTT. This translates into CASSQGTSGYSTDTQYF.

The V call is TRBV19, the J call TRBJ2-7; TRBD1 matches at 9 bases. Germline loops: CDR1 LNHDA, CDR2 SQIVND (reference sequence). The CDR3 consists of 15 residues. Losses at the gene ends were 3 bases for V and 5 bases for J; bases not matched to a gene: 8. The CDR3 spells CASSIHRTGANEQYF. The CDR3 nucleotides are TGTGCCAGTAGTATTCACAGGACAGGGGCTAACGAGCAGTACTTC.

The chain uses TRBV11-3 and TRBJ2-1; D is ambiguous. Trimming stripped 2 bases from V and 3 bases from J, with 11 bases between. The CDR3 length is 15 residues. CDR1 and CDR2 from the germline V gene are SGHNT and YENEEA. CDR3 sequence: CASSLFPEDYNEQFF. The CDR3 DNA sequence: TGTGCCAGCAGCTTATTCCCCGAGGACTACAATGAGCAGTTCTTC.

This clonotype showed up just a few times. Compared with germline, one end of the junction differs, possibly owing to a read error. The J gene is TRBJ2-7, the V gene TRBV6-6; 7 bases fit TRBD2. The CDR3 covers 12 residues. Germline values: CDR1 MNHNY, CDR2 SVGAGI (reference sequence). The CDR3 loop reads CASSYISLGLEF. DNA of the CDR3: TGTGCCAGCAGTTACATCTCTCTAGGACTAGAGTTC.

J is TRBJ1-5 and V is TRBV12-3 or TRBV12-4; 9 bases map to TRBD1. CDR3 length: 15 residues. V lost 6 bases, J lost 3 bases, and 6 bases stayed unmatched. In DNA form, the CDR3 reads TGTGCCAGCAGCCGTACAGGGGGCCCCAATCAGCCCCAGCATTTT. Protein product: CASSRTGGPNQPQHF.

This clonotype came up many times. V is TRBV5-5 and J is TRBJ1-5, with D possibly matching TRBD1 (5 bases). Germline V lookup: CDR1 SGHKS, CDR2 YYEKEE (reference sequence). Trimming removed 1 base at V and 0 bases at J, with 8 bases between. This CDR3 contains 15 residues. CDR3 sequence (DNA): TGTGCCAGCAGCTTGACAGGAGCTAGCAATCAGCCCCAGCATTTT. Amino acids: CASSLTGASNQPQHF.

This chain joins TRBV7-2 and TRBJ1-4; D is uncertain. This CDR3 has 15 residues. Germline CDR1 is SGHTA and CDR2 is FQGNSA. Trimming removed 1 base from V and 7 bases from J, with 13 bases in between. The CDR3 coding sequence is TGTGCCAGCAGCTTAGAGGGTATTCGGGGTGAAAAACTGTTTTTT. As protein: CASSLEGIRGEKLFF.

The rearrangement joins TRBV7-2 to TRBJ2-3; D gene uncertain. With 1 base removed from V and 6 bases from J, the gap between germline ends came to 8 bases. The germline CDR1 and CDR2 sequences are SGHTA and FQGNSA. The CDR3 length is 13 residues. The CDR3 DNA reads TGTGCCAGCAGCTTAGTGGGTAGGGATACGCAGTATTTT. Translating gives CASSLVGRDTQYF. Full variable domain (rest looked up from reference TRBV7-2 and TRBJ2-3): GAGVSQSPSNKVTEKGKDVELRCDPISGHTALYWYRQSLGQGLEFLIYFQGNSAPDKSGLPSDRFSAERTGGSVSTLTIQRTQQEDSAVYLCASSLVGRDTQYFGPGTRLTVL.

This clonotype was counted only a few times. The chain has TRBV14 and TRBJ1-2, with a tentative D call TRBD1 (5 bases). Germline V lookup: CDR1 SGHDN, CDR2 FVKESK. Trimming removed 0 bases at V and 8 bases at J, with 19 bases between. The CDR3 runs to 16 residues. The CDR3 here is CASSQDRGRGTIGYTF. CDR3 coding DNA: TGTGCCAGCAGCCAAGACCGGGGACGGGGGACTATCGGCTACACCTTC.

In its sample, this clonotype was seen many times. The rearrangement uses TRBV5-1 and TRBJ1-1; 7 bases map to TRBD1. The trim removed 0 bases at V and 4 bases at J, leaving 9 bases unmatched. CDR1 is SGHRS and CDR2 is YFSETQ in the germline V gene. The CDR3 length is 16 residues. The chain's CDR3 is CASSLGVQGRFTEAFF. For the CDR3, the DNA is TGCGCCAGCAGCTTGGGTGTACAGGGGCGGTTCACTGAAGCTTTCTTT.

The chain combines TRBV7-3 with TRBJ1-1; perhaps TRBD1 as D (6 bases). The V gene's germline CDR1 is SGHTA and CDR2 FQGTGA. V shed 5 bases and J shed 1 base, with 14 bases lying between them. The CDR3 covers 15 residues. CDR3 nucleotides: TGTGCCAGCAGCCTAGGGGGACCTGCGAACACTGAAGCTTTCTTT. Protein sequence: CASSLGGPANTEAFF.